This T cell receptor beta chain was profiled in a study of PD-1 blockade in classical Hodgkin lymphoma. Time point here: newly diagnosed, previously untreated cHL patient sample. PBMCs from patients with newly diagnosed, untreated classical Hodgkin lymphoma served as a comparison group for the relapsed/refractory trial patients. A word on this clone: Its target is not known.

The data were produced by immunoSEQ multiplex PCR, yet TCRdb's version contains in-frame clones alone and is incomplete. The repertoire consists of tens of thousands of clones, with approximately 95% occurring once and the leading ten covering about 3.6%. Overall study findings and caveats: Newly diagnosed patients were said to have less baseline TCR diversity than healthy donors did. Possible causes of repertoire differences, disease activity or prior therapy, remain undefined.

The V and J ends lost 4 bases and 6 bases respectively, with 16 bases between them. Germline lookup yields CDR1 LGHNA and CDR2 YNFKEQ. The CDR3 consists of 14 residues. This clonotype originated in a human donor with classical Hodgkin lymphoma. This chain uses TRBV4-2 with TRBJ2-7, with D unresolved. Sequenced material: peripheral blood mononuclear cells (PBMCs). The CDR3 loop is CASSPVVAPGEQYF. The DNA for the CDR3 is TGTGCCAGCAGCCCCGTCGTCGCTCCCGGCGAGCAGTACTTC.